A selection of T cell receptor beta chains follows, all from one sample in a study of blood T cell repertoires in COVID-19. Here immunoSEQ multiplex PCR was the method, and the copy in TCRdb shows in-frame clones only, minus some. The table has 200,000 to 250,000 clones, 80% to 90% seen once. Input material: peripheral blood. The receptors were sampled from a woman in her fifties or sixties who had recovered from COVID-19. Each CDR3 is given with its conserved first and last residue.

>TRBJ1-5|TRBV15
CATSPRDGYSNQPQHF
>TRBJ2-1|TRBV7-8
CASFKSLSSYNEQFF
>TRBJ1-1|TRBV28
CASSPGQQNTEAFF
>TRBJ1-5|TRBV7-9
CASSSTGNQPQHF
>TRBJ2-7|TRBV7-6
CASSLLPDRGYEQYF
>TRBJ2-2|TRBV21-1
CASSKYIGVFGGGPNTGELFF
>TRBJ2-7|TRBV2
CASTEGLAYEQYF
>TRBJ2-1|TRBV28
CASSLTGSSSYNEQFF
>TRBJ1-1|TRBV5-1
CASRGTDNTEAFF
>TRBJ2-1|TRBV10-2
CATLLILAGPYNEQFF
>TRBJ1-6|TRBV15
CATSREFPGIHSPLHF
>TRBJ2-5|TRBV2
CASSGSVPGTQYF
>TRBJ2-7|TRBV4-1
CASSQGGGDEQYF
>TRBJ2-1|TRBV7-3
CASSTGTSGAYNEQFF
>TRBJ1-1|TRBV3-1/TRBV3-2
CASSRRTGGTEAFF
>TRBJ1-5|TRBV7-2
CASSFTTRGQPQHF
>TRBJ2-4|TRBV3-1/TRBV3-2
CASSQERLTTIAKNIQYF
>TRBJ1-1|TRBV3-1/TRBV3-2
CASSQATTEAFF
>TRBJ2-3|TRBV9
CASTDPGGSTDTQYF
>TRBJ2-7|TRBV6-5
CASRLAGGLSEQYF
>TRBJ1-4|TRBV10-3
CAISEQGAGEKLFF
>TRBJ2-7|TRBV27
CASSLTPQDLSYEQYF
>TRBJ1-1|TRBV10-3
CAISESVDSEAFF
>TRBJ2-1|TRBV10-3
CAISLGPDGLAGDEQFF
>TRBJ2-1|TRBV5-1
CASRSPGQGYNEQFF
>TRBJ1-4|TRBV5-1
CASTTQTGSNEKLFF
>TRBJ1-1|TRBV18
CASSGQYGTGQFPAEAFF
>TRBJ2-3|TRBV7-3
CASSLLGRGSDTQYF
>TRBJ1-1|TRBV5-1
CASTQGTVNTEAFF
>TRBJ1-2|TRBV4-3
CASSQEPGTYGYTF
>TRBJ2-3|TRBV11-2
CASSLASTDTQYF